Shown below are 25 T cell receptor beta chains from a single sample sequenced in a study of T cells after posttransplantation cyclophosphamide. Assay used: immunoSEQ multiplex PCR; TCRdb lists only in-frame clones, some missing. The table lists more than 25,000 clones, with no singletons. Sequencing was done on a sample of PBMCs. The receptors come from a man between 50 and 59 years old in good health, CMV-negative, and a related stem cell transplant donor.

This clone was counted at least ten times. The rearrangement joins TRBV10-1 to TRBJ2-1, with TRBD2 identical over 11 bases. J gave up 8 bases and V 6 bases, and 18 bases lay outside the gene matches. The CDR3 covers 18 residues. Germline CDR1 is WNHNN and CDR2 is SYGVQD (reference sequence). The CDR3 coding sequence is TGCGCCAGCAGGAGGGCTAGCGGGGGGCCATCCTGGGGGGATGAGCAGTTCTTC. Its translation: CASRRASGGPSWGDEQFF.

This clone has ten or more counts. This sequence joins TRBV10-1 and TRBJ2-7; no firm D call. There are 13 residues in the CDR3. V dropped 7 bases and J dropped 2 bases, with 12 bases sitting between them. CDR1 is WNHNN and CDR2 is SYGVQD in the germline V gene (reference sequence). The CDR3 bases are TGCGCCAGCATGGCCCCGGGTACCTACGAGCAGTACTTC. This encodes CASMAPGTYEQYF.

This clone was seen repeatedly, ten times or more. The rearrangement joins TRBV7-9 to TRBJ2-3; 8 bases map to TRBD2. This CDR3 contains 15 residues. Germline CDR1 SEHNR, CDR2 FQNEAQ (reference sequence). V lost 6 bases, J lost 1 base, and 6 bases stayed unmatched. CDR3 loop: CASSTGTRGTDTQYF. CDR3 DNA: TGTGCCAGCAGTACCGGGACTAGGGGCACAGATACGCAGTATTTT.

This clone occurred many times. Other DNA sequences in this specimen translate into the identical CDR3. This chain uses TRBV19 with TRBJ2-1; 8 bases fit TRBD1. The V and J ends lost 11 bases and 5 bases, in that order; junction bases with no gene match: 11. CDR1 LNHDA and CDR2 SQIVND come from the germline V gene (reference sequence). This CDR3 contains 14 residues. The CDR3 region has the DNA TGTGCCGCAGGGGCGGGACAGGATCACAATGAGCAGTTCTTC. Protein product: CAAGAGQDHNEQFF.

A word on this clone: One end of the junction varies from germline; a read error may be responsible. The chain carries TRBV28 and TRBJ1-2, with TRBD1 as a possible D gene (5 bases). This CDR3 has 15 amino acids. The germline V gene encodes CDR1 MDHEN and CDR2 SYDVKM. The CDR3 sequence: CASSLWGPIESGCTF. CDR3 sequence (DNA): TGTGCCAGCAGTTTATGGGGGCCGATTGAGTCTGGCTGCACCTTC.

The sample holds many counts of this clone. The CDR3 DNA is TGCGCCAGCAGTTGGGGGCAGTCTCAAGAGACCCAGTACTTC. Protein: CASSWGQSQETQYF. The rearrangement joins TRBV5-1 to TRBJ2-5, with a weak D call TRBD1 (6 bases). Germline V gene lookup returns CDR1 SGHRS and CDR2 YFSETQ. Trimming left V 5 bases short and J 2 bases short, with 13 bases between. The CDR3 runs 14 residues.

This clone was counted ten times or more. The CDR3 reads CASSALTGMFAEAFF. The CDR3 bases are TGCGCCAGCAGTGCTTTAACAGGGATGTTCGCTGAAGCTTTCTTT. J is TRBJ1-1 and V is TRBV10-1; D possibly corresponds to TRBD1 (6 bases). Trimming shortened V by 4 bases and J by 6 bases, and 18 bases separated the two germline ends. CDR1 and CDR2 (germline): WNHNN, SYGVQD (reference sequence). The CDR3 sequence is 15 residues long.

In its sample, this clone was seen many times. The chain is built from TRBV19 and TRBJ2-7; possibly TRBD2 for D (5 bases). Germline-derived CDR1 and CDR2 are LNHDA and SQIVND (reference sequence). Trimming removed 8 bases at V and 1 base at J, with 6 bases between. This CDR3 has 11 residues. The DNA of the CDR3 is TGTGCCAGTTCGGGATCCTACGAGCAGTACTTC. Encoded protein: CASSGSYEQYF.

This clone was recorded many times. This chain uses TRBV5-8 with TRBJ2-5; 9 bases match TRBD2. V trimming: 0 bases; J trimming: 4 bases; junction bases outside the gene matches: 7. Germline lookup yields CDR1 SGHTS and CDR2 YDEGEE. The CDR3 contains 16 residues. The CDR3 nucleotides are TGTGCCAGCAGCTTGGCCAAGGCGGGGGGGCCAGAGACCCAGTACTTC. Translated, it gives CASSLAKAGGPETQYF.

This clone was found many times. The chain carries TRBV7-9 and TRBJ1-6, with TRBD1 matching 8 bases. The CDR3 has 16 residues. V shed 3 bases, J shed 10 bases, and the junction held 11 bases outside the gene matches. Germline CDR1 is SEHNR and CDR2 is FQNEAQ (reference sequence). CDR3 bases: TGTGCCAGCAGCTTCGGGGCAGGGGGCCCGGGGTCACCCCTCCACTTT. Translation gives CASSFGAGGPGSPLHF. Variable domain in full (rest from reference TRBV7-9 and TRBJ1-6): DTGVSQNPRHKITKRGQNVTFRCDPISEHNRLYWYRQTLGQGPEFLTYFQNEAQLEKSRLLSDRFSAERPKGSFSTLEIQRTEQGDSAMYLCASSFGAGGPGSPLHFGNGTRLTVT.

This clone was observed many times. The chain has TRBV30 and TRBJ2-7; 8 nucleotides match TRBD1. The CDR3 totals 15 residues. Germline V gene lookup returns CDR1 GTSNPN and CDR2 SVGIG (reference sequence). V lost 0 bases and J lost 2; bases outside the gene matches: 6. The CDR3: CAWSVKGTGPYEQYF. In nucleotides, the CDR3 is TGTGCCTGGAGTGTAAAGGGGACAGGACCCTACGAGCAGTACTTC. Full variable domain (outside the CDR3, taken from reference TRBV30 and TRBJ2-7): SQTIHQWPATLVQPVGSPLSLECTVEGTSNPNLYWYRQAAGRGLQLLFYSVGIGQISSEVPQNLSASRPQDRQFILSSKKLLLSDSGFYLCAWSVKGTGPYEQYFGPGTRLTVT.

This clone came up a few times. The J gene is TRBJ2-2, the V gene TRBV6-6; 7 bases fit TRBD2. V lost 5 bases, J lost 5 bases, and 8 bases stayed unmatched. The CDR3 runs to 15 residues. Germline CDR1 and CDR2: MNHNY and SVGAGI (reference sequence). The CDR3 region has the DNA TGTGCCAGCAGTGACAGCGGGGCGGGGACCGGGGAGCTGTTTTTT. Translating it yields CASSDSGAGTGELFF.

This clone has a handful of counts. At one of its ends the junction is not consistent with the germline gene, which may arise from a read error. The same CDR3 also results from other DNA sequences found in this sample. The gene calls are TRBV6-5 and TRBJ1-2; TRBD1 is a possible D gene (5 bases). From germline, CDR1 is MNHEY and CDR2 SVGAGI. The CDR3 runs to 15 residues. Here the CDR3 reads CASSYSSAGHYGYTF. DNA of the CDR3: TGTGCCAGCAGCTACTCCTCCGCAGGGCACTATGGCTACACCTTC.

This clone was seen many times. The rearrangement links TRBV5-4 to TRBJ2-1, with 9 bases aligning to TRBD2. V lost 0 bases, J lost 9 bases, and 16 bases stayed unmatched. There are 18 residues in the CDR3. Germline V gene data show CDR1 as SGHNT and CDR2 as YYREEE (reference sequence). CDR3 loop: CASSLALRGGRWSSEQFF. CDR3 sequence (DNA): TGTGCCAGCAGCTTGGCATTGCGGGGGGGGAGGTGGTCCAGTGAGCAGTTCTTC.

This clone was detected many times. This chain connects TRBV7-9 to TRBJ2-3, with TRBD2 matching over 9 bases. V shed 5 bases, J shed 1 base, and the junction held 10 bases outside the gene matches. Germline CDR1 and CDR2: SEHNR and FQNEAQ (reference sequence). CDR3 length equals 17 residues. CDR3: CASSPCGRVPCTDTQYF. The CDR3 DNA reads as TGTGCCAGCAGCCCATGCGGGAGGGTCCCTTGCACAGATACGCAGTATTTT.

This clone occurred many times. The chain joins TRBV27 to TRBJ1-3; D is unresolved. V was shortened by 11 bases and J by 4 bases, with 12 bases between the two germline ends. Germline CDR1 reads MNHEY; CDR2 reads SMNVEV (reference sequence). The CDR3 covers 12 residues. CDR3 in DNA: TGTGCCTGTACGGGATTGGGAAACACCATATATTTT. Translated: CACTGLGNTIYF.

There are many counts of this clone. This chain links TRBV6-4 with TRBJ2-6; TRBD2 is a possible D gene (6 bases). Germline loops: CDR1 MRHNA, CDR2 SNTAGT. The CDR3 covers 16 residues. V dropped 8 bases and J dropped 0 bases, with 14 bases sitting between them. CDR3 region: CASAPGGDSGANVLTF. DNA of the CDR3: TGTGCCAGCGCCCCGGGCGGGGACTCTGGGGCCAACGTCCTGACTTTC.

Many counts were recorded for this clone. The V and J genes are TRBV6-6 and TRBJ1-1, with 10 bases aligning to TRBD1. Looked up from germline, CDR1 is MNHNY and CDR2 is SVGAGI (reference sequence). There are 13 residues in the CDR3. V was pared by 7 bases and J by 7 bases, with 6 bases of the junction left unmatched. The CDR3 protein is CASTDRGPGEAFF. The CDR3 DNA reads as TGTGCCAGCACCGACAGGGGGCCCGGTGAAGCTTTCTTT.

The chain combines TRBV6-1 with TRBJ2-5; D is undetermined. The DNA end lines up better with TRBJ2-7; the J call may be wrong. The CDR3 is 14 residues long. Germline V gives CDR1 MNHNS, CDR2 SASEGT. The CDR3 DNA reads TGTGCCAGCAGTGAAGCTTCTCTTACCTACGAGCAGTACTTC. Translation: CASSEASLTYEQYF.

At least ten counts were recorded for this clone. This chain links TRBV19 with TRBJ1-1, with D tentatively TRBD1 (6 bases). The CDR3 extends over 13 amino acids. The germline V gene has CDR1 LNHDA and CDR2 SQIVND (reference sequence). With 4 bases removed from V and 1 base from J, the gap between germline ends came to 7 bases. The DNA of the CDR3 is TGTGCCAGTAGTAACAGGGAGAACACTGAAGCTTTCTTT. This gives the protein CASSNRENTEAFF.

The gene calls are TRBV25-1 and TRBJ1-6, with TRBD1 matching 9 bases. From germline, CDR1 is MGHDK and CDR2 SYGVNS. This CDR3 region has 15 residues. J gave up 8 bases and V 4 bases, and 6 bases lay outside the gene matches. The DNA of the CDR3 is TGTGCCAGCAGTGTGACAGGGGGAAGGGATTCACCCCTCCACTTT. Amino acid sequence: CASSVTGGRDSPLHF.

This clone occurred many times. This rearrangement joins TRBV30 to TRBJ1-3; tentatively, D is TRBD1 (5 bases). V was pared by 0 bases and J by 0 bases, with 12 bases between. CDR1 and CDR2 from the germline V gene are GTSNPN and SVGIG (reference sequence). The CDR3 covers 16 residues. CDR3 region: CAWSVIYRRSGNTIYF. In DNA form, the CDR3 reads TGTGCCTGGAGTGTAATCTACAGGCGCTCTGGAAACACCATATATTTT.

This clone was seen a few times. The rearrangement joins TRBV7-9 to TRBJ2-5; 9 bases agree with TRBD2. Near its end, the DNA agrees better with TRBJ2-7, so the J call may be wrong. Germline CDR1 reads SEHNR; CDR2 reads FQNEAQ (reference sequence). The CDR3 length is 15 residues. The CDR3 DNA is TGTGCCAGCAGCTTTTGGCGGGGGGGTATCTCCGAGCAGTACTTC. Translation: CASSFWRGGISEQYF.

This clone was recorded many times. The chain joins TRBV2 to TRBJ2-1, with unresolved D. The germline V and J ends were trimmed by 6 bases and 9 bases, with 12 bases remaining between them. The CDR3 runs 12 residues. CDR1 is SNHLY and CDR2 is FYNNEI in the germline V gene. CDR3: CASSPEIAEQFF. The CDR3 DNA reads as TGTGCCAGCAGCCCCGAGATAGCTGAGCAGTTCTTC.

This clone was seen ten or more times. This CDR3 reads CASSPSLGQGKPDTQYF. The CDR3 DNA is TGTGCCAGCAGCCCCTCCCTGGGACAGGGGAAACCAGATACGCAGTATTTT. The chain couples TRBV7-7 to TRBJ2-3; 10 bases fit TRBD1. The CDR3 totals 17 residues. The ends lost 5 bases at V and 4 bases at J; junction bases unmatched: 12. Germline V gene sequence: CDR1 SSHAT, CDR2 FNYEAQ (reference sequence).